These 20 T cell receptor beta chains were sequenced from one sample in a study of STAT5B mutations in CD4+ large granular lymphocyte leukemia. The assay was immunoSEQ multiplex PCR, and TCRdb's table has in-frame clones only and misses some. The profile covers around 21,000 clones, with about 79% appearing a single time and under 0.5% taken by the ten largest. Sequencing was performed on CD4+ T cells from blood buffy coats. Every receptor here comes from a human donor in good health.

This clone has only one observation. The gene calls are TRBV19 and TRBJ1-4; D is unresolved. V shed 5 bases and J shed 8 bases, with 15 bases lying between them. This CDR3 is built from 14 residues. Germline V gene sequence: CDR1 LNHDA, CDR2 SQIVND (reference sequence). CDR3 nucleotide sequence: TGTGCCAGTAGTCGGCGCCATCTTACGGAAAAACTGTTTTTT. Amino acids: CASSRRHLTEKLFF.

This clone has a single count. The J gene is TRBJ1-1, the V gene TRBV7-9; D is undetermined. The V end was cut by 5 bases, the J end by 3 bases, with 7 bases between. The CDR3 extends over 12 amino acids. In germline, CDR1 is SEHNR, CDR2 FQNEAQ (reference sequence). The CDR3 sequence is CASSRVDTEAFF. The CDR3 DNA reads TGTGCCAGCAGCCGGGTCGACACTGAAGCTTTCTTT.

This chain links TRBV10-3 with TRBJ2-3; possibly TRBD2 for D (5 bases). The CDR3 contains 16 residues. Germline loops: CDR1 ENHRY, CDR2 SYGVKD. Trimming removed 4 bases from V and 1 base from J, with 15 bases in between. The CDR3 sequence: CAISAPLGLGTDTQYF. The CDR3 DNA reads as TGTGCCATCAGTGCCCCACTAGGACTCGGCACAGATACGCAGTATTTT.

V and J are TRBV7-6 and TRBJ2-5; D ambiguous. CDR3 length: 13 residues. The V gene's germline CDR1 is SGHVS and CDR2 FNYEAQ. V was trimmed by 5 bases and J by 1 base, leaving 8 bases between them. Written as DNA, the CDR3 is TGTGCCAGCAGCCTACAACCCCAAGAGACCCAGTACTTC. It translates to CASSLQPQETQYF.

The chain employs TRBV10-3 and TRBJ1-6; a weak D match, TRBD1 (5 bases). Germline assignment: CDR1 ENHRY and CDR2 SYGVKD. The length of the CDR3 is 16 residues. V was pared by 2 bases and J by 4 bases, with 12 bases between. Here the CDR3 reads CAISETDGGYNSPLHF. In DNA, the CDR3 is TGTGCCATCAGTGAGACCGATGGGGGGTATAATTCACCCCTCCACTTT.

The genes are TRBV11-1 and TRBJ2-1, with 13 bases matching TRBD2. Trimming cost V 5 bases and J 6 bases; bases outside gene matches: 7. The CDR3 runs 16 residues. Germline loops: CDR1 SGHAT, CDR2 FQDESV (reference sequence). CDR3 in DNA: TGTGCCAGCAGCCCCGGAACTAGCGGGAGGGCCAATGAGCAGTTCTTC. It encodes CASSPGTSGRANEQFF. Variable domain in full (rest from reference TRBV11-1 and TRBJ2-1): EAEVAQSPRYKITEKSQAVAFWCDPISGHATLYWYRQILGQGPELLVQFQDESVVDDSQLPKDRFSAERLKGVDSTLKIQPAELGDSAMYLCASSPGTSGRANEQFFGPGTRLTVL.

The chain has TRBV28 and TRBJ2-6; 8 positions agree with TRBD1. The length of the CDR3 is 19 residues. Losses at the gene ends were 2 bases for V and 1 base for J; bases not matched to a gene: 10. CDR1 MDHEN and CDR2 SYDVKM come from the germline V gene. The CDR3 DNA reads TGTGCCAGCAGTTTACAAGGACAGGGAAGGGTTTCTGGGGCCAACGTCCTGACTTTC. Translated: CASSLQGQGRVSGANVLTF.

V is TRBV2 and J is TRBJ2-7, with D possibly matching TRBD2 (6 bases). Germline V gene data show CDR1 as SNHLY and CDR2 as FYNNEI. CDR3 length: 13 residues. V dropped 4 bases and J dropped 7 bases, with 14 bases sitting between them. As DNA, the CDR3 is TGTGCCAGCAGTGGGGTGGGAGGTGGGGAGCAGTACTTC. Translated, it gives CASSGVGGGEQYF. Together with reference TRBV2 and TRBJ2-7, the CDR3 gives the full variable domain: EPEVTQTPSHQVTQMGQEVILRCVPISNHLYFYWYRQILGQKVEFLVSFYNNEISEKSEIFDDQFSVERPDGSNFTLKIRSTKLEDSAMYFCASSGVGGGEQYFGPGTRLTVT.

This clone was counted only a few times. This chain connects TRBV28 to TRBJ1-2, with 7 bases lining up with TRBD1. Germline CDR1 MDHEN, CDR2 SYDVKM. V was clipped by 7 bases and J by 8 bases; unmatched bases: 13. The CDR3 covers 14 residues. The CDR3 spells CASTYRDRGVGYTF. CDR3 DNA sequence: TGTGCCAGCACCTACAGGGACAGAGGGGTAGGCTACACCTTC.

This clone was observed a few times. CDR3 loop: CASSAELSGELFF. In DNA form, the CDR3 reads TGTGCCAGCAGCGCCGAATTGTCCGGGGAGCTGTTTTTT. The rearrangement links TRBV9 to TRBJ2-2; unclear D gene. Germline assignment: CDR1 SGDLS and CDR2 YYNGEE. V was pared by 3 bases and J by 6 bases, with 9 bases between. CDR3 length: 13 amino acids.

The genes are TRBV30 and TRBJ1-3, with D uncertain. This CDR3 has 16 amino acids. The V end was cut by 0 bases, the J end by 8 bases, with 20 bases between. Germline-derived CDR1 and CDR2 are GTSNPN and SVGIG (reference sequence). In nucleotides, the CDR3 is TGTGCCTGGAGTGTGGTGACAACTAGCCTTCGGGACACCATATATTTT. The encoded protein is CAWSVVTTSLRDTIYF.

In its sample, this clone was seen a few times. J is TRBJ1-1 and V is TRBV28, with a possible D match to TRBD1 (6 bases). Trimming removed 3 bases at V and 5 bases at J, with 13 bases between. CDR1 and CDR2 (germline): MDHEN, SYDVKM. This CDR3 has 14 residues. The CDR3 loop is CASSFPDRSTEAFF. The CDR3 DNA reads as TGTGCCAGCAGTTTTCCTGACAGGTCTACTGAAGCTTTCTTT.

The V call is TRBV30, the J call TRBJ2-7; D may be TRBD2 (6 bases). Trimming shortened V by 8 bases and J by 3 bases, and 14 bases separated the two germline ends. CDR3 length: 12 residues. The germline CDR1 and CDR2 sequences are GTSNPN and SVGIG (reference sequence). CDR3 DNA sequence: TGTGCCATAGATGGAGGGAACTACGAGCAGTACTTC. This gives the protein CAIDGGNYEQYF.

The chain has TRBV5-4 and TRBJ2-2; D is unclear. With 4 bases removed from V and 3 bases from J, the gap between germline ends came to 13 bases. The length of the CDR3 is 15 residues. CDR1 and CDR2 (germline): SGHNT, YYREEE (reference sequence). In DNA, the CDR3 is TGTGCCAGCAGCCTGGGATCAAGGGACACCGGGGAGCTGTTTTTT. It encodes CASSLGSRDTGELFF.

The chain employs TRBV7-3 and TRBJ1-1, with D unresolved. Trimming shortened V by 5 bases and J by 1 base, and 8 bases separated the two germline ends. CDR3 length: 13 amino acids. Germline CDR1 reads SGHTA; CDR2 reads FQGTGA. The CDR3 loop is CASSPDQNTEAFF. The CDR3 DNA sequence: TGTGCCAGCAGCCCGGACCAGAACACTGAAGCTTTCTTT.

CDR3 amino acids: CASSQRGPNYGYTF. CDR3 nucleotides: TGTGCCAGCAGCCAAAGGGGCCCCAACTATGGCTACACCTTC. The rearrangement links TRBV7-2 to TRBJ1-2; maybe TRBD1 (5 bases). The V end was cut by 5 bases, the J end by 2 bases, with 12 bases between. The germline gives CDR1 SGHTA, CDR2 FQGNSA. There are 14 residues in the CDR3.

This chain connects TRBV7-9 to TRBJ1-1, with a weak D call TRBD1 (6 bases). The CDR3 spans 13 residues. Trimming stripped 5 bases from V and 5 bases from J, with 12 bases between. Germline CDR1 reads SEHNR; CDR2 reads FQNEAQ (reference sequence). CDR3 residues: CASSLQGYTEAFF. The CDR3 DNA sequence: TGTGCCAGCAGCCTACAGGGTTATACTGAAGCTTTCTTT.

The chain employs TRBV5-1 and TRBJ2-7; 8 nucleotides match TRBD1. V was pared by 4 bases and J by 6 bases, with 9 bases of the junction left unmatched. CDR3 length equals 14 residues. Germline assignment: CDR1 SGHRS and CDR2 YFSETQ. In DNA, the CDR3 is TGCGCCAGCAGCCCCGGACAGGGTTACGGCGAGCAGTACTTC. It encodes CASSPGQGYGEQYF. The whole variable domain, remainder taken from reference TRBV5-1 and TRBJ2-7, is KAGVTQTPRYLIKTRGQQVTLSCSPISGHRSVSWYQQTPGQGLQFLFEYFSETQRNKGNFPGRFSGRQFSNSRSEMNVSTLELGDSALYLCASSPGQGYGEQYFGPGTRLTVT.

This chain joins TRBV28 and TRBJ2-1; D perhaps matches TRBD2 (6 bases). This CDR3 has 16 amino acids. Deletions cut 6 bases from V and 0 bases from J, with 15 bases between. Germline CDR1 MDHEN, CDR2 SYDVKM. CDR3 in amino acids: CASSPAAGPSYNEQFF. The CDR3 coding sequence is TGTGCCAGCAGCCCAGCGGCGGGGCCCTCCTACAATGAGCAGTTCTTC.

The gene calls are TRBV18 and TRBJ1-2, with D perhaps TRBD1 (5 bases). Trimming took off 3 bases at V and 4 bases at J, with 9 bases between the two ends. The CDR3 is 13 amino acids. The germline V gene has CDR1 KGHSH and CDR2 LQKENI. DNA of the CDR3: TGTGCCAGCTCACCGGAGACAGCCTATGGCTACACCTTC. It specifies CASSPETAYGYTF.